These 19 T cell receptor beta chains were all obtained from the same sample, sequenced in a study of shared clonotypes between healthy human individuals (dated by TCRdb to about 2020). The library was generated by the immunoSEQ multiplex PCR assay. Entries here come from immuneACCESS through TCRdb and include only in-frame sequences with V and J called. Some clones fail to appear in such tables; in the studies checked, an unresolved V gene covers under half of the shortfall, and the cause of the remainder is unknown. The sample contains about 2.4 million clones, 93% of them found a single time. The ten most abundant clones make up roughly 0.39% of the sample. What was sequenced was naive CD4+ T cells from PBMCs. According to the study, the label for this sample's cell subset or site signals: CD45RA+ positively selected. The receptors originated from a man aged 18 to 30 in good health. Some clones in this sample may be carry-over from other donors' samples.

The chain employs TRBV6-1 and TRBJ2-7; TRBD1 might be the D (5 bases). This CDR3 is 13 amino acids long. Trimming cost V 5 bases and J 6 bases, with 14 bases left between them. Germline loops: CDR1 MNHNS, CDR2 SASEGT. The CDR3 protein is CASSSVQGGEQYF. The DNA of the CDR3 is TGTGCCAGCAGTTCAGTGCAGGGCGGCGAGCAGTACTTC.

The chain employs TRBV15 and TRBJ2-7, with D unresolved. Trimming stripped 0 bases from V and 6 bases from J, with 12 bases between. CDR3 length: 14 residues. From germline, CDR1 is LNHNV and CDR2 YYDKDF (reference sequence). Here the CDR3 reads CATSRDRVLAEQYF. Here the CDR3 DNA reads TGTGCCACCAGCAGAGACCGGGTCTTGGCCGAGCAGTACTTC.

The chain uses TRBV6-1 and TRBJ2-7; the D is unclear. The ends were cut back, 1 base at V and 1 base at J, with 8 bases in the middle. CDR1 MNHNS and CDR2 SASEGT come from the germline V gene. This CDR3 is 14 amino acids long. CDR3 nucleotides: TGTGCCAGCAGTGAAGTGTGGTCTTCCTACGAGCAGTACTTC. Amino acids: CASSEVWSSYEQYF.

The table lists this clone with a few counts. CDR3 loop: CASSPDRLPNEKLFF. CDR3 DNA sequence: TGTGCCAGCTCACCTGACAGGCTCCCTAATGAAAAACTGTTTTTT. This chain links TRBV18 with TRBJ1-4; possible D gene TRBD1, 6 bases. This CDR3 is 15 amino acids long. CDR1 is KGHSH and CDR2 is LQKENI in the germline V gene. The ends were cut back, 3 bases at V and 3 bases at J, with 11 bases in the middle. Supplemented by reference TRBV18 and TRBJ1-4, the full variable domain reads NAGVMQNPRHLVRRRGQEARLRCSPMKGHSHVYWYRQLPEEGLKFMVYLQKENIIDESGMPKERFSAEFPKEGPSILRIQQVVRGDSAAYFCASSPDRLPNEKLFFGSGTQLSVL.

The V call is TRBV6-1, the J call TRBJ1-5; D unclear. Germline V CDR1 and CDR2: MNHNS, SASEGT. This CDR3 is built from 14 residues. Trimming took off 8 bases at V and 1 base at J, with 12 bases between the two ends. DNA for the CDR3: TGTGCCAGCTCCCCCGTTGGAAGCAATCAGCCCCAGCATTTT. Translated, it gives CASSPVGSNQPQHF.

The V call is TRBV6-1, the J call TRBJ2-5; 7 bases align to TRBD2. The J call may be incorrect, as the DNA end agrees better with TRBJ2-7. Germline V gives CDR1 MNHNS, CDR2 SASEGT. This CDR3 region has 13 residues. Here the CDR3 DNA reads TGTGCCAGCAGCACCGAGCGGGACTACGAGCAGTACTTC. Protein product: CASSTERDYEQYF.

The chain is built from TRBV6-5 and TRBJ2-1; perhaps TRBD1 as D (5 bases). Germline V CDR1 and CDR2: MNHEY, SVGAGI. Trimming cost V 6 bases and J 4 bases, with 13 bases left between them. This CDR3 has 14 amino acids. CDR3 loop: CASRPGRAYNEQFF. The CDR3 DNA reads as TGTGCCAGCAGGCCCGGCAGGGCTTACAATGAGCAGTTCTTC.

Turning to this clone: Additional DNA sequences in this sample encode the identical CDR3. The genes are TRBV7-2 and TRBJ2-3; D is unclear. The CDR3 covers 12 residues. Germline V CDR1 and CDR2: SGHTA, FQGNSA. Trimming cost V 2 bases and J 4 bases, with 4 bases left between them. Here the CDR3 reads CASSLRADTQYF. Written as DNA, the CDR3 is TGTGCCAGCAGCTTACGGGCAGATACGCAGTATTTT. The full variable domain, completed using reference TRBV7-2 and TRBJ2-3, is GAGVSQSPSNKVTEKGKDVELRCDPISGHTALYWYRQSLGQGLEFLIYFQGNSAPDKSGLPSDRFSAERTGGSVSTLTIQRTQQEDSAVYLCASSLRADTQYFGPGTRLTVL.

The chain uses TRBV19 and TRBJ2-5; perhaps D is TRBD1 or TRBD2 (5 bases each). V was shortened by 6 bases and J by 3 bases, with 17 bases between the two germline ends. CDR1 and CDR2 from the germline V gene are LNHDA and SQIVND (reference sequence). This CDR3 comprises 15 residues. The CDR3 loop reads CASRGVSATKETQYF. CDR3 bases: TGTGCCAGTAGAGGGGTTAGCGCTACGAAAGAGACCCAGTACTTC.

The chain uses TRBV6-6 and TRBJ2-7, with 7 bases lining up with TRBD1. V gave up 6 bases and J gave up 3 bases; unmatched junction bases: 11. CDR1 is MNHNY, CDR2 SVGAGI, per germline (reference sequence). The CDR3 runs to 15 residues. Here the CDR3 reads CASSSLGTANYEQYF. CDR3 nucleotide sequence: TGTGCCAGCAGCTCCTTGGGGACAGCCAACTACGAGCAGTACTTC.

Points on this clone: This CDR3 is also generated by other DNA sequences in the sample. The chain combines TRBV5-1 with TRBJ2-1, with TRBD2 matching 8 bases. Germline CDR1 and CDR2: SGHRS and YFSETQ. The CDR3 is 15 amino acids. The V and J ends lost 5 bases and 1 base, in that order; junction bases with no gene match: 5. In nucleotides, the CDR3 is TGCGCCAGCAGACCCACTAGCGGTTCCTACAATGAGCAGTTCTTC. This encodes CASRPTSGSYNEQFF.

The chain joins TRBV28 to TRBJ1-5, with 11 positions matching TRBD1. The junction had 5 bases not matched to a gene; V was cut back by 4 bases and J by 3 bases. CDR3 size: 16 residues. Germline V gene data show CDR1 as MDHEN and CDR2 as SYDVKM. CDR3 residues: CASSSGQGAPNQPQHF. The CDR3 DNA sequence: TGTGCCAGCAGTTCAGGACAGGGGGCACCCAATCAGCCCCAGCATTTT.

J is TRBJ2-7 and V is TRBV21-1; the listed D gene, TRBD1, was not tested against the DNA. TRBV21-1 constitutes a pseudogene. The CDR3 is made up of 12 amino acids. For the CDR3, the DNA is TGTGCCAGGGGGACAGCAGCCTACGAGCAGTACTTC. Translated, it gives CARGTAAYEQYF.

V gene TRBV2 combines with J gene TRBJ2-2; possible D gene TRBD2, 5 bases. Trimming removed 8 bases at V and 4 bases at J, with 17 bases between. CDR1 SNHLY and CDR2 FYNNEI come from the germline V gene. The CDR3 length is 15 residues. The CDR3 sequence: CASRLLGAVTGELFF. The CDR3 nucleotides are TGTGCCAGCCGCCTACTAGGAGCGGTCACCGGGGAGCTGTTTTTT. The complete variable domain, with remaining parts taken from reference TRBV2 and TRBJ2-2, reads EPEVTQTPSHQVTQMGQEVILRCVPISNHLYFYWYRQILGQKVEFLVSFYNNEISEKSEIFDDQFSVERPDGSNFTLKIRSTKLEDSAMYFCASRLLGAVTGELFFGEGSRLTVL.

The V call is TRBV5-6, the J call TRBJ2-7; no clear D. The CDR3 contains 13 residues. In germline, CDR1 is SGHDT, CDR2 YYEEEE. V was shortened by 7 bases and J by 2 bases, with 13 bases between the two germline ends. As DNA, the CDR3 is TGTGCCAGCGCCCGAGGCAGAGCCTACGAGCAGTACTTC. Amino acids: CASARGRAYEQYF.

The rearrangement joins TRBV5-1 to TRBJ2-5; 11 bases line up with TRBD1. Germline V CDR1 and CDR2: SGHRS, YFSETQ. The J segment lost 3 bases and the V segment lost 7 bases, leaving 5 bases of the junction unmatched. The CDR3 covers 14 residues. The CDR3 region has the DNA TGCGCCAGCCAGGTGGGACAGGGGGAAGAGACCCAGTACTTC. Protein product: CASQVGQGEETQYF.

V is TRBV6-5 and J is TRBJ2-1, with TRBD2 matching 9 bases. The CDR3 has 16 residues. With 2 bases clipped from V and 7 bases from J, the junction kept 9 bases outside the gene matches. Germline CDR1 is MNHEY and CDR2 is SVGAGI. In DNA, the CDR3 is TGTGCCAGCAGTTACGCGTTAATAGCGGGAGTGAATGAGCAGTTCTTC. Protein sequence: CASSYALIAGVNEQFF.

The chain has TRBV5-1 and TRBJ1-5; no definite D call. Trimming removed 9 bases at V and 0 bases at J, with 13 bases between. Germline assignment: CDR1 SGHRS and CDR2 YFSETQ. The CDR3 runs to 14 residues. CDR3 DNA: TGCGCCATCAATCAACCAAATAGCAATCAGCCCCAGCATTTT. Translating gives CAINQPNSNQPQHF.

This clone occurred once. This chain uses TRBV6-5 with TRBJ2-1; a weak D match, TRBD2 (6 bases). The CDR3 is made up of 15 amino acids. CDR1 MNHEY and CDR2 SVGAGI come from the germline V gene. Between the trimmed V and J ends, which lost 2 bases and 0 bases, there was a span of 8 bases. The CDR3 here is CASSYAGFSYNEQFF. The CDR3 bases are TGTGCCAGCAGTTACGCGGGGTTCTCCTACAATGAGCAGTTCTTC.